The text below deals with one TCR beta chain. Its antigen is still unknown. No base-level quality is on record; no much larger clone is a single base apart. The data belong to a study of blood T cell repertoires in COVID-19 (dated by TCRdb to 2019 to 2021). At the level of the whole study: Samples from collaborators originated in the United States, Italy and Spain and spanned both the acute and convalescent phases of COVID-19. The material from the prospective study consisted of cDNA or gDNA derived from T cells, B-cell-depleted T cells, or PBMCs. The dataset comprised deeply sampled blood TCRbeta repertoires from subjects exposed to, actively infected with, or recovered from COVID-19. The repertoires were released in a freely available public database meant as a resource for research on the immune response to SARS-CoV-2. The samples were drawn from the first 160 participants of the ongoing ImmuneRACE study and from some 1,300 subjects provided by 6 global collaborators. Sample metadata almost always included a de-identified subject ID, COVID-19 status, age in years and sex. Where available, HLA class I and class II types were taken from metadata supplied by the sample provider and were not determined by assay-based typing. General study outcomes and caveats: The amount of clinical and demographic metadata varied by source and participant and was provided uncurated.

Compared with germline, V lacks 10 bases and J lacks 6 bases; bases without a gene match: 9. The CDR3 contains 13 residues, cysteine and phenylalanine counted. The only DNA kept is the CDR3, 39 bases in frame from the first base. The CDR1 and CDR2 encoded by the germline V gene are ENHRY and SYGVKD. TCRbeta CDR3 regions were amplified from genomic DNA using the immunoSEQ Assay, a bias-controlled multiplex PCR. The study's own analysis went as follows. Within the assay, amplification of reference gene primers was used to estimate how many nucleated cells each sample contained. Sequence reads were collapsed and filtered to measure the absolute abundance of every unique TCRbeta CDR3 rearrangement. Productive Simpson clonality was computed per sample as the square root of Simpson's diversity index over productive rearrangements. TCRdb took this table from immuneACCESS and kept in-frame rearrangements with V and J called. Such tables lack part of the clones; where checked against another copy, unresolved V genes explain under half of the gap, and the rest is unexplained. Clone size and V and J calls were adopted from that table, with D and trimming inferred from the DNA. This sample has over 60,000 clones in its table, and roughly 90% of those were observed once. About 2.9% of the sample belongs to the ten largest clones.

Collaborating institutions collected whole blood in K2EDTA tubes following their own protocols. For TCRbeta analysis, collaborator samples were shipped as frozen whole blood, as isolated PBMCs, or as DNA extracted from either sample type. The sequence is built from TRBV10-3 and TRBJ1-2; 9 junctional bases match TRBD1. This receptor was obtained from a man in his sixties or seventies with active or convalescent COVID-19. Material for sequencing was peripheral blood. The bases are TGTGCCACCCTGAGACAGGGGGTAGATGGCTACACCTTC. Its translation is CATLRQGVDGYTF.